One T cell receptor (beta chain) is described in this entry. What it binds is not known. This sample is part of a study of CD8+CD57+ T cells in acquired aplastic anemia. Across the whole study: Mean DNA quantity obtained from sorted CD4+ and CD8+ cells was around 3.2 ug.

From germline, CDR1 is MGHDK and CDR2 SYGVNS. The V end was cut by 5 bases, the J end by 1 base, with 9 bases between. The CDR3 sequence is 13 residues long. TCR beta VDJ and CDR3 profiling used genomic DNA as template. TCRdb redid the calling of the reads with MiXCR, one entry per CDR3 protein. The sample records about 220,000 distinct CDR3 sequences, 30% to 35% being singletons. General study findings and limits: Patients and controls shared over 25 CD8+ CDR3 sequences, highly expressed in patients. Patients were compared with controls for CD8+ Simpson's diversity, and no significant difference emerged.

The J gene is TRBJ2-7, the V gene TRBV25-1; D is ambiguous. This clonotype originated in a human donor in good health, serving as a control. Input material: sorted CD4+, CD8+, or CD8+CD57+ T cells (not recorded which) from PBMCs. The CDR3 sequence: CASSWLGSYEQYF. The DNA of the CDR3 is TGTGCCAGCAGTTGGCTAGGATCCTACGAGCAGTACTTC.